The sequence of this T cell receptor (beta chain) was determined in a study of T cells in women clearing cervical HPV infection. Study context: Donors had HPV16-related CIN3 or worse; 2 had invasive cancer.

Note on this clone: Its target is not known. The observed sequence ends 3 residues before the CDR3 terminus, with the missing tail filled in from the germline J gene.

Study-wide points: Richness differences could reflect unmeasured T-cell content per sample.

The table came from immunoSEQ multiplex PCR; TCRdb's copy has only in-frame clones and leaves some out. Here the sample table reports tens of thousands of clones. Losses at the gene ends were 0 bases for V and 5 bases for J; bases not matched to a gene: 7. The germline gives CDR1 KGHSH, CDR2 LQKENI. This CDR3 has 15 amino acids. Sequencing used blood buffy coat. This chain connects TRBV18 to TRBJ2-7, with 7 bases identical to TRBD2. The TCR originated in a woman aged 18-70 years with a cervical HPV16 infection that either progressed to CIN3+ or cleared (not recorded which). The covered CDR3 bases are TGTGCCAGCTCACCACCTGGGACTAATCCCCACGAG. Translation: CASSPPGTNPHE. The whole CDR3 sequence is CASSPPGTNPHEQYF.